A single sample is the source of the 8 T cell receptor beta chains below, sequenced in a study of blood T cells in healthy people across ages. A second PCR, run for about 7 to 11 cycles, used a sample-barcoded 5' primer plus a J-beta primer mix. TCRdb fed the 5' RACE reads into MiXCR, producing one record per CDR3 protein. The data contain nearly 1 million distinct CDR3 sequences, roughly half of them singletons. Sequencing was performed on blood. These receptors all come from a woman aged 60-75 years in good health.

The chain employs TRBV5-1 and TRBJ1-1; D call uncertain. Trimming removed 2 bases from V and 5 bases from J, with 16 bases in between. This CDR3 contains 15 residues. CDR1 is SGHRS and CDR2 is YFSETQ in the germline V gene. The CDR3: CASSLSPRAGTEAFF. In DNA form, the CDR3 reads TGCGCCAGCAGCTTATCACCGAGGGCGGGTACTGAAGCTTTCTTT.

This chain joins TRBV28 and TRBJ2-4; D is unresolved. In germline, CDR1 is MDHEN, CDR2 SYDVKM. CDR3 size: 16 residues. V gave up 4 bases and J gave up 3 bases, with 16 bases separating them. In DNA, the CDR3 is TGTGCCAGCAGTTCCCTGGAGACTGGCGGCAAAAACATTCAGTACTTC. The encoded protein is CASSSLETGGKNIQYF.

A remark on this clonotype: The germline gene is not matched at one end of the junction; a read error may be the cause. This chain joins TRBV14 and TRBJ2-1; D remains unclear. Germline CDR1 SGHDN, CDR2 FVKESK. The CDR3 is 15 amino acids. The CDR3 DNA sequence: TGTGCCGGCAGCCGAACTCCTACCATATACAATGAGCAGTTCTTC. Its protein product is CAGSRTPTIYNEQFF.

This clonotype has just a few counts. J is TRBJ2-7 and V is TRBV7-2; 7 bases align to TRBD2. Germline CDR1 and CDR2: SGHTA and FQGNSA. V dropped 6 bases and J dropped 4; count of bases not matched to a gene: 9. The CDR3 covers 14 residues. CDR3 in DNA: TGTGCCAGCAGGCGTGCTGGCGGGAGTTACGAGCAGTACTTC. This sequence encodes CASRRAGGSYEQYF.

This clonotype was detected only a few times. The chain employs TRBV2 and TRBJ2-7; D gene unclear. The CDR3 totals 13 residues. The V end was cut by 9 bases, the J end by 2 bases, with 14 bases between. The V gene's germline CDR1 is SNHLY and CDR2 FYNNEI. The CDR3 bases are TGTGCCAGTAACCGGGCCTCGGCCTACGAGCAGTACTTC. It yields the protein CASNRASAYEQYF.

The chain is built from TRBV4-2 and TRBJ2-7, with 8 bases aligning to TRBD2. Germline assignment: CDR1 LGHNA and CDR2 YNFKEQ. Unmatched junction bases numbered 9, after V lost 2 bases and J lost 6 bases. This CDR3 has 15 residues. CDR3 region: CASSQPAGGKVEQYF. In nucleotides, the CDR3 is TGTGCCAGCAGCCAACCCGCGGGGGGCAAGGTCGAGCAGTACTTC.

This clonotype was picked up one time. The chain links TRBV7-6 to TRBJ2-4; 9 nucleotides match TRBD2. V was pared by 5 bases and J by 8 bases, with 13 bases of the junction left unmatched. CDR3 length equals 16 residues. CDR1 is SGHVS and CDR2 is FNYEAQ in the germline V gene. This CDR3 is CASSPRRAGGIDIQYF. DNA of the CDR3: TGTGCCAGCAGCCCGCGACGCGCGGGAGGGATAGACATTCAGTACTTC.

A few counts support this clonotype. The rearrangement uses TRBV27 and TRBJ2-1; D may be TRBD1 (5 bases). V was trimmed by 3 bases and J by 7 bases, leaving 10 bases between them. CDR3 size: 13 residues. Per germline, CDR1 MNHEY and CDR2 SMNVEV (reference sequence). The CDR3 DNA reads as TGTGCCAGCAGTTTCCAGGGCTCAAATGAGCAGTTCTTC. Amino acid sequence: CASSFQGSNEQFF.